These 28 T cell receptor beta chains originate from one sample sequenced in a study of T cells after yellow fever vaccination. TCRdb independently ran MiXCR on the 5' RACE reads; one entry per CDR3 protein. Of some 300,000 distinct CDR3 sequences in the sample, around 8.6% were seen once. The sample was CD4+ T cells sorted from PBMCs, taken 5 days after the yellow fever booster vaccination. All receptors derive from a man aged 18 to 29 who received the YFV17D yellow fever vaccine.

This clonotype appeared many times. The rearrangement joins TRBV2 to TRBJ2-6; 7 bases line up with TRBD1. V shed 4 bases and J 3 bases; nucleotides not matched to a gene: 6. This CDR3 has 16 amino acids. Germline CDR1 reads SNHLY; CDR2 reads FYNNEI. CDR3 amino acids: CASSGRQGVGANVLTF. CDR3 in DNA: TGTGCCAGCAGTGGGAGACAGGGAGTTGGGGCCAACGTCCTGACTTTC. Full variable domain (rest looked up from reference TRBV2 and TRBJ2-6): EPEVTQTPSHQVTQMGQEVILRCVPISNHLYFYWYRQILGQKVEFLVSFYNNEISEKSEIFDDQFSVERPDGSNFTLKIRSTKLEDSAMYFCASSGRQGVGANVLTFGAGSRLTVL.

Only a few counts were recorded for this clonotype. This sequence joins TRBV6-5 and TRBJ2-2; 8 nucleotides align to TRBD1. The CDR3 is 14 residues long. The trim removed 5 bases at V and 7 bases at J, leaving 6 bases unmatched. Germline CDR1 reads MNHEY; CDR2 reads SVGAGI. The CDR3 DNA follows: TGTGCCAGCAGTCAGACAGGGGATCGCGGGGAGCTGTTTTTT. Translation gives CASSQTGDRGELFF.

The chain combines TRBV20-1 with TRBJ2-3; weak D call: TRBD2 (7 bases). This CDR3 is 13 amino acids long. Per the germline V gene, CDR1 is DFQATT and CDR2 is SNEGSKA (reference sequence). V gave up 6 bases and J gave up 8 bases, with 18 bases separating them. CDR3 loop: CSAILGGGSTQYF. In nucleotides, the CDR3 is TGCAGTGCCATTCTCGGGGGCGGGAGTACGCAGTATTTT.

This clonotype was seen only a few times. The CDR3 spells CASSFPDGRRRQETQYF. The CDR3 DNA sequence: TGTGCCAGCAGCTTTCCCGATGGCAGGAGAAGGCAAGAGACCCAGTACTTC. The V and J genes are TRBV11-2 and TRBJ2-5; unclear D gene. Trimming pared 3 bases from V and 2 bases from J, leaving 19 bases between. The CDR3 covers 17 residues. Germline values: CDR1 SGHAT, CDR2 FQNNGV.

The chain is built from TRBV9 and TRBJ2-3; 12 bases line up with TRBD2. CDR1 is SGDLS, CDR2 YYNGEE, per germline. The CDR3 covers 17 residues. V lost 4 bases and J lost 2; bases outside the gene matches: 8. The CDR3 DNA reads TGTGCCAGCAGCACCCCCGGACTAGCGGGGATCACAGATACGCAGTATTTT. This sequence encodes CASSTPGLAGITDTQYF.

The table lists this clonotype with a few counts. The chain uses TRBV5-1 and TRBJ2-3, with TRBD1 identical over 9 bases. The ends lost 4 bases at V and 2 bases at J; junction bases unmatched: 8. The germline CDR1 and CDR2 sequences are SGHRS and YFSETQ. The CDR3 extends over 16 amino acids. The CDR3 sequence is CASSPGQGRITDTQYF. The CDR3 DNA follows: TGCGCCAGCAGCCCCGGACAGGGGAGGATCACAGATACGCAGTATTTT.

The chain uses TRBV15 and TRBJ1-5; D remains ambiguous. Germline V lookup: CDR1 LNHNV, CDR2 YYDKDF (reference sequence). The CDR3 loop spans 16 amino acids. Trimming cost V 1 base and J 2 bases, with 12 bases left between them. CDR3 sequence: CATSRGGSRGNQPQHF. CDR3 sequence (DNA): TGTGCCACCAGCAGAGGAGGGAGTCGGGGCAATCAGCCCCAGCATTTT.

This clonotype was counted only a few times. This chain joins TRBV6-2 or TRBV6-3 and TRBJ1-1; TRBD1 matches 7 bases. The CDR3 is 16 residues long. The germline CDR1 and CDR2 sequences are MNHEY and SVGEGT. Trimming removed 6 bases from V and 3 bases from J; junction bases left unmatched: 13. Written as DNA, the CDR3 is TGTGCCAGCAGCCCACAGGGGTTCAAGGGCGACACTGAAGCTTTCTTT. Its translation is CASSPQGFKGDTEAFF.

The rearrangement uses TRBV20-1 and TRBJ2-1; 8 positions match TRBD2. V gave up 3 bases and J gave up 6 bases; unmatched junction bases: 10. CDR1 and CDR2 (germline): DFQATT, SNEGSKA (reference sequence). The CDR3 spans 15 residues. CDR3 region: CSASRLGTSVNEQFF. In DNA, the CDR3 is TGCAGTGCTAGCCGGTTAGGGACTAGTGTCAATGAGCAGTTCTTC.

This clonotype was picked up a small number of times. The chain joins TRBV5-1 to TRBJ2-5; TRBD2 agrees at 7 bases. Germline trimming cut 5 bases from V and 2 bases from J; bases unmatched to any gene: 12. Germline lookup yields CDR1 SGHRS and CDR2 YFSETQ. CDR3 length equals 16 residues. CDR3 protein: CASSTGGSGPQETQYF. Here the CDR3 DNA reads TGCGCCAGCAGTACGGGGGGAAGCGGACCTCAAGAGACCCAGTACTTC.

This CDR3 is CASSLRAEQFF. The CDR3 DNA sequence: TGTGCCAGCAGTTTGAGGGCCGAGCAGTTCTTC. The rearrangement joins TRBV12-3 or TRBV12-4 to TRBJ2-1; D may be TRBD2 (5 bases). V was cut by 3 bases and J by 10 bases, with 7 bases left in between. CDR3 length equals 11 residues.

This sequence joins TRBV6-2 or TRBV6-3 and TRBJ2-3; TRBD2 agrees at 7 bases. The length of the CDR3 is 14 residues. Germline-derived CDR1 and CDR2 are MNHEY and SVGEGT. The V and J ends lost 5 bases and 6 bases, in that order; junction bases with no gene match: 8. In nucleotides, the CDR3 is TGTGCCAGCAGTAACCGGCTAGCGGAGGATACGCAGTATTTT. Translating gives CASSNRLAEDTQYF.

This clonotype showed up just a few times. This CDR3 reads CASTIDRNYGYTF. In nucleotides, the CDR3 is TGTGCCAGCACCATCGACAGGAACTATGGCTACACCTTC. The chain has TRBV6-2 or TRBV6-3 and TRBJ1-2, with D perhaps TRBD1 (6 bases). The CDR3 is made up of 13 amino acids. Trimming removed 7 bases at V and 2 bases at J, with 11 bases between. Germline V gene lookup returns CDR1 MNHEY and CDR2 SVGEGT.

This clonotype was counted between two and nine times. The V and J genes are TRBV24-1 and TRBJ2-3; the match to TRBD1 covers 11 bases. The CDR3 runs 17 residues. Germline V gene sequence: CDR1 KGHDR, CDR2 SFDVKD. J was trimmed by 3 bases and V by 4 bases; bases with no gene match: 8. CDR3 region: CATSDPSGTGGTDTQYF. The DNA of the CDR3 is TGTGCCACCAGTGACCCATCCGGGACAGGGGGTACAGATACGCAGTATTTT.

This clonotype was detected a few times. The CDR3 region has the DNA TGCAGTGCCGGGACAGGGACGGACTATGGCTACACCTTC. It translates to CSAGTGTDYGYTF. This rearrangement joins TRBV20-1 to TRBJ1-2, with TRBD1 matching over 9 bases. The CDR3 is made up of 13 amino acids. V shed 6 bases and J 3 bases; nucleotides not matched to a gene: 5. Germline CDR1 is DFQATT and CDR2 is SNEGSKA (reference sequence).

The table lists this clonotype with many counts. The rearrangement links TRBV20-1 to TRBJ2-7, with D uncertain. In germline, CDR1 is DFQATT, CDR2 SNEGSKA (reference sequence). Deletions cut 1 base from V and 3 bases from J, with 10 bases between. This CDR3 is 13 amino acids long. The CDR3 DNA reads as TGCAGTGCTAGAGGCGCCTTCAACTACGAGCAGTACTTC. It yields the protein CSARGAFNYEQYF.

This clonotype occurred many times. The CDR3 sequence is CAIRNAFNTGELFF. CDR3 bases: TGTGCCATCCGCAATGCCTTCAACACCGGGGAGCTGTTTTTT. The gene calls are TRBV12-3 or TRBV12-4 and TRBJ2-2, with D unresolved. The CDR3 loop spans 14 amino acids. The V end was cut by 10 bases, the J end by 2 bases, with 14 bases between.

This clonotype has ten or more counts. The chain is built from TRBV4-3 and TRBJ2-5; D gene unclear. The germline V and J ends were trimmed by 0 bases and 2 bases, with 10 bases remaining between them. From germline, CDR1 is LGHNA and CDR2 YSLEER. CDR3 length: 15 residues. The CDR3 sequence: CASSQDLTEQETQYF. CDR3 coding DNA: TGCGCCAGCAGCCAAGATCTTACAGAACAAGAGACCCAGTACTTC.

CDR3 sequence: CASSQGRTRAGYTF. CDR3 bases: TGTGCCAGCAGCCAAGGTCGGACACGGGCGGGCTACACCTTC. The V call is TRBV3-1, the J call TRBJ1-2, with D perhaps matching TRBD1 (5 bases). Deletions cut 1 base from V and 8 bases from J, with 14 bases between. Germline values: CDR1 LGHDT, CDR2 YNNKEL (reference sequence). The CDR3 runs to 14 residues.

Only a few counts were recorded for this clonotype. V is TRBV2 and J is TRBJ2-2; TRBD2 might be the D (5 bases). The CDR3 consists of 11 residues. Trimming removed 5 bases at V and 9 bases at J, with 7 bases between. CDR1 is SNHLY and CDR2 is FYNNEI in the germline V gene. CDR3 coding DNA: TGTGCCAGCAGTTCTAGCTGGGAGCTGTTTTTT. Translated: CASSSSWELFF.

The CDR3 loop reads CASSYTPGSGGENEQFF. The CDR3 DNA reads TGTGCCAGCAGTTATACCCCGGGTAGCGGGGGGGAAAATGAGCAGTTCTTC. The chain combines TRBV6-6 with TRBJ2-1, with 11 nucleotides matching TRBD2. CDR1 is MNHNY and CDR2 is SVGAGI in the germline V gene (reference sequence). The V gene end was trimmed by 3 bases and the J gene end by 7 bases; junction bases not matched to a gene: 11. The CDR3 extends over 17 amino acids.

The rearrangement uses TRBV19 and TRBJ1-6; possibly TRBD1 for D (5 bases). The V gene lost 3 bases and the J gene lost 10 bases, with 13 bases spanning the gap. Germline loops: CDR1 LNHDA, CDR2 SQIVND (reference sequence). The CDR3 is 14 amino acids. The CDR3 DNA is TGTGCCAGTAGTATTGAGGGACGCGCCTCACCCCTCCACTTT. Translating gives CASSIEGRASPLHF.

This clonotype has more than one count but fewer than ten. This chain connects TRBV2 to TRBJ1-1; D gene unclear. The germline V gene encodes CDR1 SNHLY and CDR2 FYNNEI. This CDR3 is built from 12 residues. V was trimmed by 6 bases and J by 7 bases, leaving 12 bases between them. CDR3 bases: TGTGCCAGCAGCAGCGGGTTCGGTGAAGCTTTCTTT. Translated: CASSSGFGEAFF.

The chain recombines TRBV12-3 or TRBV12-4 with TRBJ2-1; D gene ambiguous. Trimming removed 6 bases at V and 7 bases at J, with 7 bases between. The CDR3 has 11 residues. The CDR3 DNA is TGTGCCAGCAGAGCTAGTAATGAGCAGTTCTTC. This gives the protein CASRASNEQFF.

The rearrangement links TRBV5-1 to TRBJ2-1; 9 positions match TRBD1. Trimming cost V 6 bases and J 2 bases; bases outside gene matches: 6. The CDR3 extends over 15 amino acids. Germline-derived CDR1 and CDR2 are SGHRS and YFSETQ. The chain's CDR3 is CASTRQGVPYNEQFF. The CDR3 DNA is TGCGCCAGCACTCGACAGGGGGTGCCCTACAATGAGCAGTTCTTC. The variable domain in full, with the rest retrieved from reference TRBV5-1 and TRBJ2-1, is KAGVTQTPRYLIKTRGQQVTLSCSPISGHRSVSWYQQTPGQGLQFLFEYFSETQRNKGNFPGRFSGRQFSNSRSEMNVSTLELGDSALYLCASTRQGVPYNEQFFGPGTRLTVL.

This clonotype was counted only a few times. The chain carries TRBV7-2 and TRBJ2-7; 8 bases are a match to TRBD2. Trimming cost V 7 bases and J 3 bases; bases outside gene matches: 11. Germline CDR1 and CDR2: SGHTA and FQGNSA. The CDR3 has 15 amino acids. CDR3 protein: CASTLRAGADYEQYV. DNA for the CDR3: TGTGCCAGCACCTTGAGAGCGGGGGCCGACTACGAGCAGTACGTC.

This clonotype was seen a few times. As DNA, the CDR3 is TGTGCCAGCAGGCCGAGGGTAGCCGGCGAGCAGTTCTTC. This sequence encodes CASRPRVAGEQFF. The chain has TRBV14 and TRBJ2-1; D is perhaps TRBD2 (5 bases). CDR1 SGHDN and CDR2 FVKESK come from the germline V gene. Trimming took off 6 bases at V and 10 bases at J, with 16 bases between the two ends. CDR3 length equals 13 residues.

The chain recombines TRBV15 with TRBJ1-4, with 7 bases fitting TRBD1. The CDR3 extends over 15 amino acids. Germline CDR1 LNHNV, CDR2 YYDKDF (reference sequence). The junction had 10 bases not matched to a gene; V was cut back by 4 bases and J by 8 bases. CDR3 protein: CATSTSTGRREKLFF. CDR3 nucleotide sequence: TGTGCCACCAGCACCTCGACAGGGCGTCGAGAAAAACTGTTTTTT.